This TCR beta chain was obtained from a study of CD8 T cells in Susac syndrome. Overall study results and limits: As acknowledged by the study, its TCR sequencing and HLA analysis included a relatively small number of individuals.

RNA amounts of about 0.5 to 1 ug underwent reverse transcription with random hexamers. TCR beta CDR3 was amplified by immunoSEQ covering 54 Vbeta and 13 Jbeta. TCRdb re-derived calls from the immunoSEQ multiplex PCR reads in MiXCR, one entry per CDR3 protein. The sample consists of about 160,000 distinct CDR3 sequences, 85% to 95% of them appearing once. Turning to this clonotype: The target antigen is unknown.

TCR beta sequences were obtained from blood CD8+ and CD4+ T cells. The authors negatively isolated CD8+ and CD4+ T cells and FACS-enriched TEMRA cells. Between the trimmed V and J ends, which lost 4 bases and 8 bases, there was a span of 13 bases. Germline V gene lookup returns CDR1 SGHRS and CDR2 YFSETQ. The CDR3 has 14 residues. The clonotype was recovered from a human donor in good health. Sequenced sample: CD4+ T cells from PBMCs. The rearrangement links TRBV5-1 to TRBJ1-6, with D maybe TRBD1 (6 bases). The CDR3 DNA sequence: TGCGCCAGCAGCGAGGGGCGGACAGATTCACCCCTCCACTTT. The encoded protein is CASSEGRTDSPLHF.